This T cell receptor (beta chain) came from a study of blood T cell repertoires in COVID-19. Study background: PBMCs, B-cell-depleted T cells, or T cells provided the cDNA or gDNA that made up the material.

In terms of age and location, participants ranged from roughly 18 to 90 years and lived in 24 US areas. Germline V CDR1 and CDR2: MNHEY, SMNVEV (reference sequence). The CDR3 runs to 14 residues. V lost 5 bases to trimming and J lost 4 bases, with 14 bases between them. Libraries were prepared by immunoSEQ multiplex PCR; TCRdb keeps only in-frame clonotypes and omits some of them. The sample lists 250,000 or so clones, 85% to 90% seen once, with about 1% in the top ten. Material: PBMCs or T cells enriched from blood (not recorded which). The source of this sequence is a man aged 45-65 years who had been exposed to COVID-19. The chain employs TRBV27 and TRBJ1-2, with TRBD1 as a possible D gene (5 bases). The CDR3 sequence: CASSPRQRGYGYTF. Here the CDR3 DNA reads TGTGCCAGCAGTCCTAGACAGAGAGGCTATGGCTACACCTTC.